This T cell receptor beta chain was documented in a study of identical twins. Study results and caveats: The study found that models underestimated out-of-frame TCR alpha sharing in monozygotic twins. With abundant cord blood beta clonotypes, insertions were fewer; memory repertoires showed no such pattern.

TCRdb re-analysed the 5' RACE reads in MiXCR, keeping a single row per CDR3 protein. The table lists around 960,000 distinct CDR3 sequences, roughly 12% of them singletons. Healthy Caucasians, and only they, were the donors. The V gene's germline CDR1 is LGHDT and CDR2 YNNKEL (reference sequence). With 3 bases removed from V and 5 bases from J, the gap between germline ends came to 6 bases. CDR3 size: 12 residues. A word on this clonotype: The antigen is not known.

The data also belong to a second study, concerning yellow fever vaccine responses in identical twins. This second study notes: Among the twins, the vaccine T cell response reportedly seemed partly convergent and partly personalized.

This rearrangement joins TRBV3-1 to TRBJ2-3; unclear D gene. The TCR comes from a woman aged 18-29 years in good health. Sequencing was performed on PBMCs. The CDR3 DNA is TGTGCCAGCAGCCAGTTCGAAGATACGCAGTATTTT. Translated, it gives CASSQFEDTQYF.